These T cell receptor beta chains were read from a single sample in a study of immune heterogeneity within non-small cell lung tumors. TCRdb re-called the multiplex PCR reads with MiXCR, one entry per CDR3 protein. The table records more than 10,000 distinct CDR3 sequences, 23% of them present only once. Sequencing was carried out using lung tumor tissue. The receptors derive from a man aged 45-65 years with non-small cell lung cancer. Each CDR3 is given with its conserved first and last residue. The D gene is left open where the match is weak. Clone size appears in some rows only: once, few, many, or a class for an expanded clone.

V gene,J gene,D gene,CDR3 length,clone size,CDR3 protein,CDR3 DNA
TRBV30,TRBJ2-3,.,12,few,CAWTSGADTQYF,TGTGCCTGGACCTCGGGGGCAGATACGCAGTATTTT
TRBV20-1,TRBJ2-4,.,15,.,CSAIGVGLRKNFQYF,TGCAGTGCTATCGGGGTAGGCCTCCGTAAAAACTTTCAGTACTTC
TRBV2,TRBJ2-1,.,13,many,CASRGTLYNEQFF,TGTGCCAGCAGGGGGACACTTTACAATGAGCAGTTCTTC
TRBV19,TRBJ2-7,.,14,.,CASSIGGEPPKQYF,TGTGCCAGTAGTATAGGGGGGGAGCCCCCTAAGCAGTACTTC
TRBV9,TRBJ2-2,TRBD2,15,many,CASSVGPSGTGELFF,TGTGCCAGCAGCGTTGGTCCTAGCGGGACCGGGGAGCTGTTTTTT
TRBV19,TRBJ2-3,TRBD1,16,few,CASSTNPGQGTDTQYF,TGTGCCAGTAGTACGAACCCGGGACAGGGCACAGATACGCAGTATTTT
TRBV6-1,TRBJ1-6,.,14,.,CASSDSWDNSPLQF,TGTGCCAGCAGTGATAGTTGGGATAATTCACCCCTGCAGTTT
TRBV6-1,TRBJ1-4,.,15,medium-sized,CASSDVGQGHEKLFF,TGTGCCAGCAGTGATGTGGGACAAGGGCACGAAAAACTGTTTTTT
TRBV30,TRBJ2-5,TRBD2,15,.,CAWSASGGGKETQYF,TGTGCCTGGAGTGCTAGCGGGGGGGGTAAGGAGACCCAGTACTTC
TRBV7-2,TRBJ2-4,.,13,many,CASSLGAGNIQYF,TGTGCCAGCAGCTTAGGGGCAGGGAACATTCAGTACTTC
TRBV30,TRBJ2-4,.,16,few,CASLNPKRDKENIQYF,TGTGCCTCACTAAACCCAAAACGGGACAAGGAGAACATTCAGTACTTC
TRBV5-8,TRBJ2-5,.,10,.,CASNQMSSAF,TGTGCCAGCAACCAAATGTCCTCCGCGTTC
TRBV28,TRBJ2-7,TRBD1,15,medium-sized,CASSSAGGLSYEQYF,TGTGCCAGCAGTTCGGCAGGGGGTCTCTCCTACGAGCAGTACTTC
TRBV12-3/TRBV12-4,TRBJ2-7,.,13,medium-sized,CASSLAQAYEQYF,TGTGCCAGCAGTTTAGCGCAGGCCTACGAGCAGTACTTC
TRBV20-1,TRBJ2-1,TRBD1,16,few,CSARRDRGLPNNEQFF,TGCAGTGCTAGAAGGGACAGGGGGCTTCCCAACAATGAGCAGTTCTTC
TRBV11-2,TRBJ2-7,TRBD2,15,medium-sized,CASSLVRERSYEQYF,TGTGCCAGCAGCTTAGTGCGGGAGAGATCCTACGAGCAGTACTTC
TRBV6-4,TRBJ2-3,.,13,medium-sized,CASSVGDTDTQYF,TGTGCCAGCAGTGTTGGGGACACAGATACGCAGTATTTT
TRBV10-3,TRBJ1-2,.,13,many,CAISDEGNYGYTF,TGTGCCATCAGTGATGAGGGGAACTATGGCTACACCTTC
TRBV15,TRBJ2-1,.,17,.,CATSREWAGTSYNEHFF,TGTGCCACCAGCAGAGAGTGGGCGGGGACCTCCTACAATGAGCATTTCTTC
TRBV20-1,TRBJ1-1,TRBD1,15,many,CSAKTGANMNTEAFF,TGCAGTGCAAAAACAGGGGCAAACATGAACACTGAAGCTTTCTTT
TRBV6-1,TRBJ1-1,.,14,many,CASSYKIATAEAFF,TGTGCCAGCAGTTATAAGATTGCGACAGCTGAAGCTTTCTTT
TRBV5-1,TRBJ1-4,TRBD1,15,many,CASSSTGAHMEKLFF,TGCGCCAGCAGCTCAACAGGGGCCCACATGGAAAAACTGTTTTTT
TRBV28,TRBJ2-6,.,18,.,CASSLSKEGQAGANVLTF,TGTGCCAGCAGTCTCTCAAAGGAGGGGCAGGCTGGGGCCAACGTCCTGACTTTC
TRBV7-8,TRBJ1-6,.,16,many,CASSFSTGTPNSPLHF,TGTGCCAGCAGCTTCTCGACCGGGACACCAAATTCACCCCTCCACTTT
TRBV7-6,TRBJ1-1,.,13,many,CASSQYMNTEAFF,TGTGCCAGCAGCCAATACATGAACACTGAAGCTTTCTTT
TRBV7-2,TRBJ1-3,.,17,many,CASSLAVGGAWGNTIYF,TGTGCCAGCAGCTTAGCGGTGGGGGGCGCGTGGGGAAACACCATATATTTT
TRBV6-6,TRBJ2-7,.,13,medium-sized,CASSYQSKGEQYF,TGTGCCAGCAGTTACCAGAGTAAAGGCGAGCAGTACTTC
TRBV19,TRBJ2-3,TRBD1,16,.,CASSTHPGQGTDTQNF,TGTGCCAGTAGTACGCACCCGGGACAGGGCACAGATACGCAGAATTTT
TRBV2,TRBJ2-3,TRBD1,15,many,CASSPGTASTDTQYF,TGTGCCAGCAGTCCCGGGACAGCAAGCACAGATACGCAGTATTTT
TRBV5-8,TRBJ1-1,.,12,.,CASSFGAPEAFF,TGTGCCAGCAGCTTCGGGGCCCCTGAAGCTTTCTTT
TRBV20-1,TRBJ2-7,TRBD1,15,many,CSARDGDRGSYEQYF,TGCAGTGCTAGAGATGGGGACAGGGGTTCCTACGAGCAGTACTTC
TRBV18,TRBJ2-7,.,15,many,CASSPNWVGTYEQYF,TGTGCCAGCTCACCAAACTGGGTCGGTACCTACGAGCAGTACTTC
TRBV24-1,TRBJ2-5,.,14,many,CATSEGGALETQYF,TGTGCCACCAGTGAAGGGGGGGCCCTGGAGACCCAGTACTTC
TRBV20-1,TRBJ2-1,TRBD2,14,many,CSASSGRDYNEQFF,TGCAGTGCTAGTAGCGGGAGAGACTACAATGAGCAGTTCTTC
TRBV6-8,TRBJ1-5,TRBD1,18,large,CASKSRDRGREKNQPQHF,TGTGCCAGCAAGTCCCGGGACAGGGGCCGAGAGAAAAATCAGCCCCAGCATTTT
TRBV7-2,TRBJ1-2,.,17,medium-sized,CASSYGGGTPLNYGYTF,TGTGCCAGCAGCTACGGGGGCGGCACGCCCCTGAACTATGGCTACACCTTC
TRBV15,TRBJ1-1,.,14,many,CATFSSVGNTEAFF,TGTGCCACATTTTCGTCAGTCGGGAACACTGAAGCTTTCTTT
TRBV5-8,TRBJ2-1,TRBD2,19,few,CASSLFTGRAYLGGNEQFF,TGTGCCAGCAGCTTATTTACCGGGAGGGCCTATCTAGGGGGCAATGAGCAGTTCTTC
TRBV4-1,TRBJ2-1,.,17,.,CASSQDPDTLSYNEQFF,TGCGCCAGCAGCCAAGATCCGGACACGCTATCCTACAATGAGCAGTTCTTC
TRBV10-3,TRBJ1-5,.,16,.,CAISDGTGYSNRSQHF,TGTGCCATCAGTGACGGAACAGGCTATAGCAATCGGTCCCAGCATTTT
TRBV9,TRBJ2-3,TRBD2,15,many,CASSVGLAGTDTQYF,TGTGCCAGCAGCGTAGGACTAGCGGGCACAGATACGCAGTATTTT
TRBV5-1,TRBJ2-5,.,14,.,CASMNNGGPETQYF,TGCGCCAGCATGAACAACGGGGGGCCAGAGACCCAGTACTTC
TRBV4-2,TRBJ1-1,.,14,.,CASSQDSRYTEAFF,TGTGCCAGCAGCCAAGATTCCCGCTACACTGAAGCTTTCTTT
TRBV6-1,TRBJ2-1,TRBD2,16,many,CASSFRTSGRGGEQFF,TGTGCCAGCAGTTTCCGGACTAGCGGGAGGGGGGGTGAGCAGTTCTTC